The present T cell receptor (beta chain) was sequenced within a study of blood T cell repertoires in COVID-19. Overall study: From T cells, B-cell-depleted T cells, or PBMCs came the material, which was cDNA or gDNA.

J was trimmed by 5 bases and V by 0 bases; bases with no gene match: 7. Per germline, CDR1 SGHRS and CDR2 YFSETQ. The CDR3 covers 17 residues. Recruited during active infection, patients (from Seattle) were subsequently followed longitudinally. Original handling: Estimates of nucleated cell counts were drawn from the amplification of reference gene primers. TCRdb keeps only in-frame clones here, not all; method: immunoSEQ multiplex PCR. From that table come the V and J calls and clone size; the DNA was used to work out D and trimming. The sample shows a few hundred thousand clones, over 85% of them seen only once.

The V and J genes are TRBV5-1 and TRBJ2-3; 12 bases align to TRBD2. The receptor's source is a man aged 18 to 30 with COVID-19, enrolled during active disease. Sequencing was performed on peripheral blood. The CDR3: CASSLVLAGGRGDTQYF. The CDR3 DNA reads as TGCGCCAGCAGCTTGGTACTAGCGGGGGGCCGTGGAGATACGCAGTATTTT.